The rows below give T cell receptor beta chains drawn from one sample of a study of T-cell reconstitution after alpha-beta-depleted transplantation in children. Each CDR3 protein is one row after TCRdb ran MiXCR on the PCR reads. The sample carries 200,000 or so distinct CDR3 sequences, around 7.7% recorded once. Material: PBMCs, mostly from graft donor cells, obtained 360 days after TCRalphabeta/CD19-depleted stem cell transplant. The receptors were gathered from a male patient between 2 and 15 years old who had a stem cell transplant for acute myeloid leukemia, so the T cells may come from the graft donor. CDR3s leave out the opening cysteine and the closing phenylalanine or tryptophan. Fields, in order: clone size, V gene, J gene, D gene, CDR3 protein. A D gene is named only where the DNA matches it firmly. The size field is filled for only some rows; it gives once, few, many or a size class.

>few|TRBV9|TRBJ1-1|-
ASSVGGSRTEAF
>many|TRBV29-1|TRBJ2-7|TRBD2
SGKAGNEQY
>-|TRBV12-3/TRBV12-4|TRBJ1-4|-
ASTTQRANEKLF
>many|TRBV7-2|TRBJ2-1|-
ASSSRDLPYNEQF
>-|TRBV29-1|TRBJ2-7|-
SVQGTTNEQY
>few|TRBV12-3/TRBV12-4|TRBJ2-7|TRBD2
ASRPTSGRARAHEQY
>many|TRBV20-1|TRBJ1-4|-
SASLRGPTNEKLF
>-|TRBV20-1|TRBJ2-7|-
SASRQAYEQY
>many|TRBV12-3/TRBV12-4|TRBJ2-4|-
ASTEGGNIQY
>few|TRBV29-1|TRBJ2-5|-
SVEDPAQETQY